These 11 T cell receptor beta chains came from one sample sequenced in a study of cytomegalovirus exposure and HLA in healthy donors. Researchers ran the PCR with 60 Vbeta and 13 Jbeta primers. Generated by immunoSEQ multiplex PCR, the TCRdb table keeps only in-frame clones and is missing some. The sample includes roughly 130,000 clones, roughly four fifths of them seen just once. Sequencing was done on a sample of PBMCs. Receptor source: a woman in her 50s in good health and CMV-seropositive.

This chain links TRBV6-5 with TRBJ1-2; tentative D call: TRBD1 (5 bases). The germline V gene has CDR1 MNHEY and CDR2 SVGAGI. The CDR3 has 16 residues. Deletions cut 3 bases from V and 4 bases from J, with 18 bases between. As DNA, the CDR3 is TGTGCCAGCAGTTATCCACAGGAAGAAAGGTTCTATGGCTACACCTTC. Protein: CASSYPQEERFYGYTF.

This clone was detected only a few times. The chain recombines TRBV5-1 with TRBJ2-7; 7 bases map to TRBD1. Germline lookup yields CDR1 SGHRS and CDR2 YFSETQ. Trimming at V came to 7 bases and at J to 5 bases, leaving 12 bases not matched to a gene. CDR3 length: 14 residues. The CDR3, as DNA: TGCGCCAGCGGCTCGGCGGCTACAGGGGACGAGCAGTACTTC. This gives the protein CASGSAATGDEQYF.

This clone was seen a handful of times. The J gene is TRBJ1-2, the V gene TRBV11-2; D not resolved. V dropped 5 bases and J dropped 0 bases, with 16 bases sitting between them. CDR1 is SGHAT, CDR2 FQNNGV, per germline. The CDR3 runs 16 residues. The CDR3 sequence: CASSPAQPTANYGYTF. The CDR3 DNA sequence: TGTGCCAGCAGCCCAGCACAGCCCACCGCTAACTATGGCTACACCTTC.

This clone showed up just a few times. The rearrangement links TRBV6-5 to TRBJ2-3; possible D gene TRBD1, 6 bases. Trimming shortened V by 8 bases and J by 2 bases, and 11 bases separated the two germline ends. This CDR3 contains 13 residues. Per the germline V gene, CDR1 is MNHEY and CDR2 is SVGAGI. CDR3 sequence reads: CASGRGSTDTQYF. The CDR3, as DNA: TGTGCCAGCGGTAGGGGGTCCACAGATACGCAGTATTTT.

The J gene is TRBJ2-3, the V gene TRBV7-9, with 9 positions matching TRBD2. V lost 1 base and J lost 4; bases outside the gene matches: 6. The CDR3 runs 16 residues. CDR1 SEHNR and CDR2 FQNEAQ come from the germline V gene (reference sequence). In DNA form, the CDR3 reads TGTGCCAGCAGCTTAGGGGGGGTAGCGGGGGCAGATACGCAGTATTTT. Residues: CASSLGGVAGADTQYF.

The chain uses TRBV9 and TRBJ2-1, with 7 bases aligning to TRBD2. After removal of 4 bases from V and 8 bases from J, the junction contained 9 bases not matched to a gene. This CDR3 has 14 residues. CDR1 is SGDLS and CDR2 is YYNGEE in the germline V gene. The CDR3 sequence is CASSRAGEVHEQFF. DNA for the CDR3: TGTGCCAGCAGCAGGGCGGGGGAGGTGCATGAGCAGTTCTTC.

V gene TRBV5-1 combines with J gene TRBJ1-2; TRBD1 matches at 8 bases. The CDR3 has 13 residues. V lost 6 bases and J lost 7; bases outside the gene matches: 8. CDR1 and CDR2 from the germline V gene are SGHRS and YFSETQ. The CDR3 nucleotides are TGCGCCAGCAAGGAACAGGGGGATGGTGGCTACACCTTC. This gives the protein CASKEQGDGGYTF.

The V gene is TRBV11-3, the J gene TRBJ2-7, with D tentatively TRBD1 (6 bases). The CDR3 runs to 16 residues. CDR1 and CDR2 from the germline V gene are SGHNT and YENEEA. Trimming took 1 base from V and 0 from J, leaving 13 bases between them. In DNA, the CDR3 is TGTGCCAGCAGCTTAGGCCTTCAGGGGTCCTCCTACGAGCAGTACTTC. Its translation is CASSLGLQGSSYEQYF. Filled out from reference TRBV11-3 and TRBJ2-7, the complete variable domain reads EAGVVQSPRYKIIEKKQPVAFWCNPISGHNTLYWYLQNLGQGPELLIRYENEEAVDDSQLPKDRFSAERLKGVDSTLKIQPAELGDSAVYLCASSLGLQGSSYEQYFGPGTRLTVT.

The rearrangement uses TRBV30 and TRBJ2-3; D gene uncertain. Germline-derived CDR1 and CDR2 are GTSNPN and SVGIG (reference sequence). CDR3 length: 12 amino acids. Trimming took off 2 bases at V and 3 bases at J, with 6 bases between the two ends. For the CDR3, the DNA is TGTGCCTGGAGTATCGGTACAGATACGCAGTATTTT. This codes for CAWSIGTDTQYF.

This clone appeared a single time. J is TRBJ2-1 and V is TRBV6-5; no definite D call. Looked up from germline, CDR1 is MNHEY and CDR2 is SVGAGI. CDR3 length equals 15 residues. Trimming removed 0 bases from V and 4 bases from J, with 10 bases in between. CDR3 in amino acids: CASSYSLADYNEQFF. The DNA of the CDR3 is TGTGCCAGCAGTTACTCCCTGGCGGATTACAATGAGCAGTTCTTC.

This clone was seen only once. The CDR3 spells CASSYGPGEAFF. In nucleotides, the CDR3 is TGTGCCAGCAGTTACGGCCCAGGCGAAGCTTTCTTT. J is TRBJ1-1 and V is TRBV6-6; D is unresolved. Germline loops: CDR1 MNHNY, CDR2 SVGAGI (reference sequence). The CDR3 is 12 residues long. V was clipped by 2 bases and J by 8 bases, with 9 bases between them.